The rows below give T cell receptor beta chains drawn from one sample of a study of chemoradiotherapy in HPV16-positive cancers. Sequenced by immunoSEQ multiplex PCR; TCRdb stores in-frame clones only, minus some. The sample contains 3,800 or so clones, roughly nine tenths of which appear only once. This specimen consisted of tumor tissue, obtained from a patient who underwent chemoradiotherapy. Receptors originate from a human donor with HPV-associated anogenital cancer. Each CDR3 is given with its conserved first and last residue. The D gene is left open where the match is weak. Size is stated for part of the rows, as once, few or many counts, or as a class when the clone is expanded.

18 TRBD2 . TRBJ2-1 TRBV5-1 TGCGCCAGCAGCTTGGCCGGTCCACGACTAGCGGGTGGTGCTGAGCAGTTCTTC CASSLAGPRLAGGAEQFF
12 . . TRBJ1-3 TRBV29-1 TGCAGCGTCCGGGTATCTGGAAACACCATATATTTT CSVRVSGNTIYF
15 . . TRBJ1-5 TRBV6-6 TGTGCCAGCGGTCGAAACGACCGAAGCTATCAGCCCCAGCATTTT CASGRNDRSYQPQHF
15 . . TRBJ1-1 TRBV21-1 TGTGCCAGCAGCAAAGGGAGAGGGGCGAGCACTGAAGCTTTCTTT CASSKGRGASTEAFF
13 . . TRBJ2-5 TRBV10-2 TGCGCCAGCAGTGGGCAGGGGGGGGAGACCCAGTACTTC CASSGQGGETQYF
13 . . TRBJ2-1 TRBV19 TGTGCCAGTACCAAGACAGGGAGGAATGAGCAGTTCTTC CASTKTGRNEQFF
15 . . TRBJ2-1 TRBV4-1 TGCGCCAGCAGCCAAGCAGAGGTCCGGTCCAATGAGCAGTTCTTC CASSQAEVRSNEQFF
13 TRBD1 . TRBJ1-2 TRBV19 TGTGCCAGTAGTCCAACAGGGGGAGGTGGCTACACCTTC CASSPTGGGGYTF
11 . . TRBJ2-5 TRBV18 TGTGCCAGCTCTGCCGTCGGGACCCAGTACTTC CASSAVGTQYF
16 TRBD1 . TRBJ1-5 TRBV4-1 TGCGCCAGCAGCCAAGTGGCGGGACAGGGCAATCAGCCCCAGCATTTT CASSQVAGQGNQPQHF
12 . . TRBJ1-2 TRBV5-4 TGTGCGTTACGGGGGGCTAACTATGGCTACACCTTC CALRGANYGYTF
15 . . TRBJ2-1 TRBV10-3 TGTGCCATCAGTGGAGGGACACCCTCCTACAATGAGCAGTTCTTC CAISGGTPSYNEQFF
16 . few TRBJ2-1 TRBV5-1 TGCGCCAGCAGCTTGGTGGGCCCGAGCTCCTACAATGAGCAGTTCTTC CASSLVGPSSYNEQFF
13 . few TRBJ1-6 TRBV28 TGTGCCAGCAGGTCCTTCCCTGGGTCACCCCTCCACTTT CASRSFPGSPLHF
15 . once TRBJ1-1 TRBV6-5 TGTGCCAGCAGCCGCGGGGGGGGGCTGAACACTGAAGCTTTCTTT CASSRGGGLNTEAFF
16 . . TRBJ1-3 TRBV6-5 TGTGCCAGCAGTTACTCGGGGGCGTCCTCTGGAAACACCATATATTTT CASSYSGASSGNTIYF
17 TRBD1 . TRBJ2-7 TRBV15 TGTGCCACCAGCAGAGATGTAGGGACAGCAACCTCCTACGAGCAGTACTTC CATSRDVGTATSYEQYF
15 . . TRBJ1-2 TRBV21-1 TGTGCCAGCAGCAAAGAGGGCAGGGAGAGGTATGGCTACACCTTC CASSKEGRERYGYTF
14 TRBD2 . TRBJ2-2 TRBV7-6 TGTGCCAGCAGCTTCGGGGGGTACACCGGGGAGCTGTTTTTT CASSFGGYTGELFF
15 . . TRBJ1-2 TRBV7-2 TGTGCCAGCAGCTTAGAGTGGGGGGCTAGCTATGGCTACACCTTC CASSLEWGASYGYTF
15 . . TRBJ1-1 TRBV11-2 TGTGCCAGCAGCTTACGACCGGGGTTTGACACTGAAGCTTTCTTT CASSLRPGFDTEAFF
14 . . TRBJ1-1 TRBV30 TGTGCCTGGAGTGTACATGGGGCGGACACTGAAGCTTTCTTT CAWSVHGADTEAFF
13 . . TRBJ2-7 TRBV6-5 TGTGCCAGCAGTTCATCTTATGTTGGCGAGCAGTACTTC CASSSSYVGEQYF
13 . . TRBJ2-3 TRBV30 TGTGCCTGGAGCTCGGGAACCCTGGATACGCAGTATTTT CAWSSGTLDTQYF
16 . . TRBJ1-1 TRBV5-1 TGCGCCAGCAGCTTGTATCAGGAGGGGGGGCGGACTGAAGCTTTCTTT CASSLYQEGGRTEAFF
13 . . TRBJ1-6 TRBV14 TGTGCCAGCAGCCAACAGGATAATTCACCCCTCCACTTT CASSQQDNSPLHF